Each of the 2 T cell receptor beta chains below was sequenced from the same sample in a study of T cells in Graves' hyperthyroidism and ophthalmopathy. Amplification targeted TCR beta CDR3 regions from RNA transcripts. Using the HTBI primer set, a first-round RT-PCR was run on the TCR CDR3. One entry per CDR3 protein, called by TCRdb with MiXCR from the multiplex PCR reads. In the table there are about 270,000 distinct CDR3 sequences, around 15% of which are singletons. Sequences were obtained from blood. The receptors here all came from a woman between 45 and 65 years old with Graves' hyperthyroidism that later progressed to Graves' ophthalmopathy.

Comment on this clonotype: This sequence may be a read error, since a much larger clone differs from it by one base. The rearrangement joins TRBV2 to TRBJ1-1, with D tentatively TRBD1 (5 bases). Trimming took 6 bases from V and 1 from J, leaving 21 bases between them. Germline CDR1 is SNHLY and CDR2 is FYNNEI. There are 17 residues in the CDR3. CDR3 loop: CASSGPRDGRTNTEAFF. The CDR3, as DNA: TGTGCCAGCAGCGGGCCCCGGGACGGAAGAACGAACACTGAAGCTTTCTTT.

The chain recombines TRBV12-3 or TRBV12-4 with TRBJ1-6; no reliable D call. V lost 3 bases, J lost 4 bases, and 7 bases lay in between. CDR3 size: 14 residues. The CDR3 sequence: CASSLPVYNSPLHF. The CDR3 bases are TGTGCCAGCAGTTTGCCAGTATATAATTCACCCCTCCACTTT.